This paragraph covers one T cell receptor (beta chain) sequence. Its antigen is unidentified. This specimen belongs to a study of shared clonotypes between healthy human individuals. The assay was immunoSEQ multiplex PCR, and TCRdb's table has in-frame clones only and misses some. Of about 710,000 clones in the sample, about 80% are singletons; the top ten hold around 2%. Study observations and caveats: A generally larger estimated richness was seen in naive subsets than in memory subsets. Although depth was large, rarefaction showed that sequencing of the sorted subsets was incomplete.

CD45RA-negative memory and CD45RA+ naive subsets were split from the CD4+ cells. Germline V gene sequence: CDR1 SEHNR, CDR2 FQNEAQ (reference sequence). With 7 bases clipped from V and 4 bases from J, the junction kept 10 bases outside the gene matches. There are 14 residues in the CDR3. This rearrangement joins TRBV7-9 to TRBJ2-7, with TRBD2 identical over 7 bases. The material sequenced was memory CD4+ T cells sorted from blood. Subset indicated: CD45RA-negative fraction. This receptor was obtained from a woman younger than 45 in good health. CDR3 nucleotide sequence: TGTGCCAGCACTCTGGGGAGGGGATCATACGAGCAGTACTTC. As protein: CASTLGRGSYEQYF.